Each of the 8 T cell receptor beta chains below was sequenced from the same sample in a study of cytotoxic CD8 clonotypes in ibrutinib-treated CLL. Sequencing was performed with immunoSEQ multiplex PCR; in TCRdb, only in-frame clones are kept and a portion is missing. The sample contains 20,000 to 25,000 clones, roughly three quarters of which appear only once. Sequences were derived from PBMCs, sampled after 24 months of ibrutinib treatment. These receptors were collected from a human donor with chronic lymphocytic leukemia.

The chain recombines TRBV29-1 with TRBJ2-7, with D uncertain. Trimming removed 1 base at V and 3 bases at J, with 10 bases between. Germline V gene data show CDR1 as SQVTM and CDR2 as ANQGSEA. The CDR3 loop spans 13 amino acids. CDR3 DNA: TGCAGCGTTGAAGGTATAAACAGCTACGAGCAGTACTTC. Its protein product is CSVEGINSYEQYF.

The gene calls are TRBV19 and TRBJ2-3; 10 nucleotides agree with TRBD1. The CDR3 runs to 18 residues. With V trimmed by 3 bases and J by 2 bases, 11 bases remained unmatched. The germline gives CDR1 LNHDA, CDR2 SQIVND (reference sequence). CDR3 residues: CASSMNRGTGAYTDTQYF. The CDR3 DNA reads as TGTGCCAGTAGTATGAATCGAGGGACAGGGGCCTACACAGATACGCAGTATTTT.

This rearrangement joins TRBV12-5 to TRBJ2-2, with D maybe TRBD1 (6 bases). The V end lost 5 bases, the J end lost 4 bases, and 11 bases lay between the germline ends. The CDR3 is made up of 14 amino acids. CDR1 and CDR2 (germline): LGHNT, FRNRAP. DNA for the CDR3: TGTGCTAGTGGTGCCAGGGGTAGCACCGGGGAGCTGTTTTTT. Amino acid sequence: CASGARGSTGELFF. The whole variable domain, remainder taken from reference TRBV12-5 and TRBJ2-2, is DARVTQTPRHKVTEMGQEVTMRCQPILGHNTVFWYRQTMMQGLELLAYFRNRAPLDDSGMPKDRFSAEMPDATLATLKIQPSEPRDSAVYFCASGARGSTGELFFGEGSRLTVL.

This chain links TRBV19 with TRBJ2-2; 7 bases align to TRBD1. The germline V gene has CDR1 LNHDA and CDR2 SQIVND (reference sequence). V trimming: 6 bases; J trimming: 1 base; junction bases outside the gene matches: 5. This CDR3 spans 15 amino acids. Written as DNA, the CDR3 is TGTGCCAGTAGACCGGACAGGTGGAACACCGGGGAGCTGTTTTTT. This gives the protein CASRPDRWNTGELFF.

About this clone itself: In the same sample, other DNA sequences code for this CDR3. The chain employs TRBV4-2 and TRBJ1-2; D is possibly TRBD1 (6 bases). The V end lost 0 bases, the J end lost 4 bases, and 9 bases lay between the germline ends. The CDR3 has 14 residues. Per germline, CDR1 LGHNA and CDR2 YNFKEQ. CDR3 sequence reads: CASSQDRTAYGYTF. CDR3 sequence (DNA): TGTGCCAGCAGCCAAGACCGGACAGCCTATGGCTACACCTTC.

V and J are TRBV5-4 and TRBJ1-4; unclear D gene. The CDR3 totals 14 residues. Germline lookup yields CDR1 SGHNT and CDR2 YYREEE (reference sequence). Trimming cost V 4 bases and J 10 bases, with 17 bases left between them. The CDR3 bases are TGTGCCAGCAGCCCCGATCCCACTGCTGGAAAACTGTTTTTT. This encodes CASSPDPTAGKLFF.

CDR3 amino acids: CASSGSGPGANYGYTF. The CDR3 region has the DNA TGCGCCAGCAGCGGATCCGGGCCGGGAGCTAACTATGGCTACACCTTC. This chain links TRBV4-1 with TRBJ1-2; D is unclear. Trimming took off 5 bases at V and 0 bases at J, with 16 bases between the two ends. This CDR3 contains 16 residues. CDR1 is MGHRA and CDR2 is YSYEKL in the germline V gene.

The CDR3 DNA is TGCGCCAGCAGTGAGTACAGGACGGGGGGCCTGGAAGCGCAGTTCTTC. Its translation is CASSEYRTGGLEAQFF. The chain is built from TRBV10-1 and TRBJ2-1; possibly TRBD2 for D (7 bases). Germline V gene sequence: CDR1 WNHNN, CDR2 SYGVQD (reference sequence). The CDR3 consists of 16 residues. Between the trimmed V and J ends, which lost 1 base and 12 bases, there was a span of 22 bases.